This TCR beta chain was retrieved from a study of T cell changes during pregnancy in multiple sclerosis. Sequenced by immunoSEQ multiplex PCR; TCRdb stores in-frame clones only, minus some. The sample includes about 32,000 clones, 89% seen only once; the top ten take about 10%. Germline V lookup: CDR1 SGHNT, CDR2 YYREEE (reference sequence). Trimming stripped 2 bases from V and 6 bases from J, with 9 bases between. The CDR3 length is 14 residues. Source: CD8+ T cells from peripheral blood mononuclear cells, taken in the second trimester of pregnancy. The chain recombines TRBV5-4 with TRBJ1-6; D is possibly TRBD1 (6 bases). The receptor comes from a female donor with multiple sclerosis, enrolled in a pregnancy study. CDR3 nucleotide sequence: TGTGCCAGCAGCTTTTCAGGGGTTAATTCACCCCTCCACTTT. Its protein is CASSFSGVNSPLHF.